The count of the clone carrying this T cell receptor (beta chain) is one. Antigen specificity is unknown. The data stem from a study of cytomegalovirus exposure and HLA in healthy donors. Study summary: Approximately 180 million T cells yielded approximately 110 million unique TCR beta sequences in earlier analysis. Study-level results: Some public TCRs appeared in many individuals, while most sequences were rare.

Both 60 Vbeta primers and 13 Jbeta primers went into the PCR. Some clones are missing from TCRdb's copy, which holds only in-frame ones; the method was immunoSEQ multiplex PCR. The table records about 160,000 clones, approximately 84% of them present only once. CDR1 and CDR2 (germline): SGHAT, FQNNGV. The ends were cut back, 6 bases at V and 5 bases at J, with 19 bases in the middle. CDR3 length equals 15 residues. The TCR was taken from a man aged 25-45 years in good health and CMV-seronegative. The sequencing input was PBMCs. This chain connects TRBV11-2 to TRBJ2-5, with D unclear. The CDR3 spells CASSPGTFRGETQYF. The DNA for the CDR3 is TGTGCCAGCAGTCCAGGCACGTTCCGTGGGGAGACCCAGTACTTC.